This TCR beta chain was obtained from a study of blood T cell repertoires in COVID-19. The V gene end was trimmed by 3 bases and the J gene end by 1 base; junction bases not matched to a gene: 7. The germline gives CDR1 LNHDA, CDR2 SQIVND (reference sequence). The CDR3 spans 17 residues. The method was immunoSEQ multiplex PCR; TCRdb's version includes in-frame clones alone and lacks a portion of them. The sample shows under 450,000 clones, 70% to 90% of them seen only once. Sample: peripheral blood. The J gene is TRBJ1-1, the V gene TRBV19; TRBD1 aligns across 11 bases. The TCR comes from a woman aged 45-65 years with COVID-19, enrolled during active disease. This chain's CDR3 is CASSIDGTGGWNTEAFF. The CDR3 region has the DNA TGTGCCAGTAGTATCGACGGGACAGGGGGGTGGAACACTGAAGCTTTCTTT.